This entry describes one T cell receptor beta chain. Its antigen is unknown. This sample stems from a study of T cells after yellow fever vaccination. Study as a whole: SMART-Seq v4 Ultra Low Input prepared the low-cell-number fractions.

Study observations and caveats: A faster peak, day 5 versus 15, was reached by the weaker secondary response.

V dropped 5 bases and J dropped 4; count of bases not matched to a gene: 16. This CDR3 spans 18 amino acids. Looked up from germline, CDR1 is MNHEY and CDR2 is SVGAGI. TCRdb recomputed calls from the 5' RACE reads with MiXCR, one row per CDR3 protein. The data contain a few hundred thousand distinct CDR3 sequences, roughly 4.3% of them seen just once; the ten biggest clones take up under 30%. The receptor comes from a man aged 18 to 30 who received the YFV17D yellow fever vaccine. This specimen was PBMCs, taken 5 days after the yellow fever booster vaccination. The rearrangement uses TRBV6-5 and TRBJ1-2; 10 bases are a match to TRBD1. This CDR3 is CASSTDRGLLDRGYGYTF. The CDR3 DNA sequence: TGTGCCAGCAGTACCGACAGGGGGCTCTTGGATCGGGGCTATGGCTACACCTTC.